The 20 T cell receptor beta chains below all came from one sample that was sequenced in a study of T cell changes during pregnancy in multiple sclerosis. Produced via immunoSEQ multiplex PCR; TCRdb's table is partial and in-frame only. The repertoire includes more than 65,000 clones, approximately 95% of them detected once, and approximately 1% sits in the top ten. The sequences come from peripheral blood, collected in the first trimester of pregnancy. These receptors originate from a female donor with multiple sclerosis, enrolled in a pregnancy study.

The chain carries TRBV7-2 and TRBJ2-3; D remains unclear. CDR3 length: 14 residues. Trimming stripped 5 bases from V and 3 bases from J, with 12 bases between. CDR1 is SGHTA, CDR2 FQGNSA, per germline. CDR3: CASSLSPPTDTQYF. CDR3 DNA: TGTGCCAGCAGCCTCAGTCCTCCGACAGATACGCAGTATTTT.

The V and J genes are TRBV5-1 and TRBJ2-7; perhaps TRBD2 as D (5 bases). The CDR3 is made up of 11 amino acids. Germline V gives CDR1 SGHRS, CDR2 YFSETQ. V lost 5 bases and J lost 3, with 6 bases in between. The CDR3 spells CASRAGYEQYF. DNA of the CDR3: TGCGCCAGCAGGGCGGGCTACGAGCAGTACTTC.

The CDR3 protein is CASSSFSGLLGGDNEQFF. CDR3 in DNA: TGTGCCAGCAGCTCATTTAGCGGACTCCTTGGGGGGGACAATGAGCAGTTCTTC. The chain links TRBV7-3 to TRBJ2-1, with 7 bases identical to TRBD2. The germline gives CDR1 SGHTA, CDR2 FQGTGA. There are 18 residues in the CDR3. Trimming cost V 4 bases and J 5 bases; bases outside gene matches: 17.

The chain combines TRBV19 with TRBJ2-7; a weak D match, TRBD1 (6 bases). The CDR3 has 14 amino acids. CDR1 and CDR2 from the germline V gene are LNHDA and SQIVND (reference sequence). The V gene lost 2 bases and the J gene lost 3 bases, with 11 bases spanning the gap. CDR3 region: CASSITGSIYEQYF. Written as DNA, the CDR3 is TGTGCCAGTAGTATAACAGGGAGTATCTACGAGCAGTACTTC.

The rearrangement links TRBV7-9 to TRBJ2-5; unclear D gene. Germline V gene lookup returns CDR1 SEHNR and CDR2 FQNEAQ (reference sequence). V lost 2 bases to trimming and J lost 4 bases, with 5 bases between them. This CDR3 has 12 residues. The DNA of the CDR3 is TGTGCCAGCAGCTTAATCTCAGAGACCCAGTACTTC. The encoded protein is CASSLISETQYF.

V is TRBV9 and J is TRBJ1-1; D ambiguous. V dropped 4 bases and J dropped 9 bases, with 13 bases sitting between them. The CDR3 runs 12 residues. Per the germline V gene, CDR1 is SGDLS and CDR2 is YYNGEE. The CDR3 bases are TGTGCCAGCAGCCCAGACTCTTCTAAAGCTTTCTTT. This sequence encodes CASSPDSSKAFF.

The V gene is TRBV28, the J gene TRBJ2-3, with TRBD2 as a possible D gene (6 bases). Germline CDR1 reads MDHEN; CDR2 reads SYDVKM. Trimming shortened V by 3 bases and J by 2 bases, and 18 bases separated the two germline ends. This CDR3 has 17 amino acids. The CDR3 sequence: CASSFFDSTGDTDTQYF. The CDR3 region has the DNA TGTGCCAGCAGTTTCTTCGATTCAACGGGGGACACAGATACGCAGTATTTT.

This clone has only a few counts. V is TRBV30 and J is TRBJ1-1, with 7 nucleotides matching TRBD1. This CDR3 is 14 amino acids long. The germline CDR1 and CDR2 sequences are GTSNPN and SVGIG (reference sequence). J lost 2 bases, V lost 3 bases, and 6 bases had no gene match. CDR3 region: CAWSEGTANTEAFF. The CDR3 DNA reads TGTGCCTGGAGCGAGGGGACAGCCAACACTGAAGCTTTCTTT.

The chain combines TRBV19 with TRBJ2-3; D gene ambiguous. There are 14 residues in the CDR3. V was clipped by 8 bases and J by 0 bases, with 12 bases between them. In germline, CDR1 is LNHDA, CDR2 SQIVND (reference sequence). CDR3 in DNA: TGTGCCAGTCGCACCCTGAGAAGCACAGATACGCAGTATTTT. Translation gives CASRTLRSTDTQYF.

This clone was seen just once. The chain joins TRBV19 to TRBJ2-4; 11 positions match TRBD2. V gave up 8 bases and J gave up 0 bases; unmatched junction bases: 3. Germline V lookup: CDR1 LNHDA, CDR2 SQIVND (reference sequence). This CDR3 spans 15 amino acids. The CDR3 protein is CASQTSGIAKNIQYF. The CDR3 DNA reads TGTGCCAGTCAGACTAGCGGGATAGCCAAAAACATTCAGTACTTC. The whole variable domain, remainder taken from reference TRBV19 and TRBJ2-4, is DGGITQSPKYLFRKEGQNVTLSCEQNLNHDAMYWYRQDPGQGLRLIYYSQIVNDFQKGDIAEGYSVSREKKESFPLTVTSAQKNPTAFYLCASQTSGIAKNIQYFGAGTRLSVL.

This chain joins TRBV10-3 and TRBJ2-7, with 7 bases identical to TRBD1. This CDR3 comprises 16 residues. V was clipped by 2 bases and J by 0 bases; unmatched bases: 7. Per the germline V gene, CDR1 is ENHRY and CDR2 is SYGVKD. The CDR3: CAISEPWTGSSYEQYF. The CDR3, as DNA: TGTGCCATCAGTGAGCCCTGGACAGGAAGCTCCTACGAGCAGTACTTC.

The chain combines TRBV6-1 with TRBJ2-4, with D possibly TRBD2 on 6 matching bases. The CDR3 runs to 14 residues. Germline V gene sequence: CDR1 MNHNS, CDR2 SASEGT. Trimming took off 6 bases at V and 2 bases at J, with 11 bases between the two ends. CDR3 coding DNA: TGTGCCAGCAGGACCCGGGAGACCAAAAACATTCAGTACTTC. This codes for CASRTRETKNIQYF.

The chain uses TRBV11-2 and TRBJ2-3, with 7 bases fitting TRBD2. Trimming removed 1 base from V and 0 bases from J; junction bases left unmatched: 4. The CDR3 is 16 residues long. In germline, CDR1 is SGHAT, CDR2 FQNNGV. The CDR3 spells CASSLVSSGSTDTQYF. Here the CDR3 DNA reads TGTGCCAGCAGCTTAGTGTCTAGCGGTAGCACAGATACGCAGTATTTT.

The gene calls are TRBV21-1 and TRBJ2-4; the D call of TRBD2 is as the table states it, not checked on the DNA. TRBV21-1 is noted as a pseudogene. CDR3 length: 15 residues. The CDR3 protein is CASSQREGAKNIQYF. The CDR3 coding sequence is TGTGCCAGCAGTCAGCGGGAGGGGGCCAAAAACATTCAGTACTTC.

In DNA form, the CDR3 reads TGTGCCAGCAGCGCGAGTCTTGGGACAGGGAGTCAAGAGACCCAGTACTTC. As protein: CASSASLGTGSQETQYF. The chain has TRBV9 and TRBJ2-5; 9 bases fit TRBD1. J gave up 2 bases and V 3 bases, and 11 bases lay outside the gene matches. CDR3 length equals 17 residues. Germline V CDR1 and CDR2: SGDLS, YYNGEE.

The rearrangement joins TRBV5-1 to TRBJ2-5; the D gene is possibly TRBD2 (6 bases). The CDR3 has 11 residues. V lost 4 bases to trimming and J lost 5 bases, with 6 bases between them. Germline V gene data show CDR1 as SGHRS and CDR2 as YFSETQ. CDR3: CASSAGETQYF. As DNA, the CDR3 is TGCGCCAGCAGCGCGGGGGAGACCCAGTACTTC.

The chain uses TRBV7-9 and TRBJ2-7; tentative D call: TRBD2 (6 bases). Per the germline V gene, CDR1 is SEHNR and CDR2 is FQNEAQ (reference sequence). The CDR3 has 14 residues. Deletions cut 1 base from V and 2 bases from J, with 9 bases between. The CDR3 sequence is CASSLGGVTYEQYF. The CDR3 region has the DNA TGTGCCAGCAGCTTAGGGGGGGTCACCTACGAGCAGTACTTC.

V usage is TRBV10-2 and J usage is TRBJ2-7, with D perhaps matching TRBD1 (6 bases). V was clipped by 0 bases and J by 1 base, with 10 bases between them. Germline V gene sequence: CDR1 WSHSY, CDR2 SAAADI. The CDR3 length is 15 residues. The CDR3 sequence is CASSESTGASYEQYF. The CDR3 DNA is TGCGCCAGCAGTGAGTCGACAGGAGCTTCCTACGAGCAGTACTTC.

The chain joins TRBV6-1 to TRBJ2-7; TRBD1 matches at 8 bases. This CDR3 has 16 residues. V shed 2 bases, J shed 4 bases, and the junction held 10 bases outside the gene matches. Germline loops: CDR1 MNHNS, CDR2 SASEGT. The CDR3 spells CASSERLVRGPYEQYF. The CDR3 DNA sequence: TGTGCCAGCAGTGAACGTCTGGTCAGGGGGCCTTACGAGCAGTACTTC.

This rearrangement joins TRBV6-1 to TRBJ2-1; TRBD2 agrees at 14 bases. Germline CDR1 MNHNS, CDR2 SASEGT. V trimming: 4 bases; J trimming: 0 bases; junction bases outside the gene matches: 8. The CDR3 contains 19 residues. The CDR3 region is CASSGSTSGGALSYNEQFF. The DNA of the CDR3 is TGTGCCAGCAGTGGGTCGACTAGCGGGGGGGCCCTCTCCTACAATGAGCAGTTCTTC.